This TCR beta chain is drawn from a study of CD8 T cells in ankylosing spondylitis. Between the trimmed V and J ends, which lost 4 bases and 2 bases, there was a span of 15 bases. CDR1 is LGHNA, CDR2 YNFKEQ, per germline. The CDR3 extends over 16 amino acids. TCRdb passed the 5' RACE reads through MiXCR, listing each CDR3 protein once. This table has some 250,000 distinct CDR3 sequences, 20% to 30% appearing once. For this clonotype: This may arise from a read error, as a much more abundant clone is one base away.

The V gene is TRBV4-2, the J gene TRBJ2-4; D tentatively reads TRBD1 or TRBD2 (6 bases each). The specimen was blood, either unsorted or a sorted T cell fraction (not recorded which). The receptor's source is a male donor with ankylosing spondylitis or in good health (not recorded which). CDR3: CASSLGGPLSKNIQYF. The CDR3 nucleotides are TGTGCCAGCAGCCTTGGGGGGCCACTATCCAAAAACATTCAGTACTTC.